Each of the 27 T cell receptor beta chains below was sequenced from the same sample in a study of blood T cell repertoires in COVID-19. Data came from immunoSEQ multiplex PCR; TCRdb stores just in-frame clones and leaves some out. The repertoire consists of about 490,000 clones, with roughly 88% occurring once and the leading ten covering about 3.2%. Sequencing was done on a sample of peripheral blood. These receptors were obtained from a human donor in a cohort sampled during active COVID-19.

The chain links TRBV6-4 to TRBJ1-2; 7 nucleotides agree with TRBD1. V was pared by 4 bases and J by 0 bases, with 5 bases of the junction left unmatched. CDR3 length: 15 residues. Germline V CDR1 and CDR2: MRHNA, SNTAGT. The CDR3, as DNA: TGTGCCAGCAGTGTCGAGACAGGGACTAACTATGGCTACACCTTC. Its protein is CASSVETGTNYGYTF.

The chain carries TRBV19 and TRBJ1-2, with unresolved D. CDR3 length: 13 amino acids. Trimming left V 3 bases short and J 8 bases short, with 13 bases between. The germline V gene has CDR1 LNHDA and CDR2 SQIVND (reference sequence). In DNA, the CDR3 is TGTGCCAGTAGTATCATGAAGAATGAGGGCTACACCTTC. This gives the protein CASSIMKNEGYTF.

This rearrangement joins TRBV30 to TRBJ2-1, with D possibly TRBD1 on 6 matching bases. The CDR3 loop spans 17 amino acids. Deletions cut 5 bases from V and 0 bases from J, with 20 bases between. CDR1 and CDR2 (germline): GTSNPN, SVGIG (reference sequence). CDR3 in DNA: TGTGCCTGGGTACGGTTGGGGGCGGCTAGCTCCTACAATGAGCAGTTCTTC. Translated, it gives CAWVRLGAASSYNEQFF. Looking up the rest from reference TRBV30 and TRBJ2-1 gives the full variable domain: SQTIHQWPATLVQPVGSPLSLECTVEGTSNPNLYWYRQAAGRGLQLLFYSVGIGQISSEVPQNLSASRPQDRQFILSSKKLLLSDSGFYLCAWVRLGAASSYNEQFFGPGTRLTVL.

The CDR3 DNA is TGTGCCAGCTCACCGACCTTAATCGGACAGGGAAACACTGAAGCTTTCTTT. It yields the protein CASSPTLIGQGNTEAFF. This rearrangement joins TRBV18 to TRBJ1-1, with 8 bases aligning to TRBD1. The CDR3 covers 17 residues. Germline values: CDR1 KGHSH, CDR2 LQKENI. The V gene end was trimmed by 3 bases and the J gene end by 2 bases; junction bases not matched to a gene: 11.

The chain employs TRBV28 and TRBJ1-3; 12 bases fit TRBD1. The CDR3 is 16 residues long. Germline V lookup: CDR1 MDHEN, CDR2 SYDVKM. V lost 11 bases, J lost 2 bases, and 10 bases stayed unmatched. The CDR3 nucleotides read TGTGCCTCGCATCTCCGGGACAGGGGGCCTGGAAACACCATATATTTT. Amino acids: CASHLRDRGPGNTIYF.

This clone turned up a few times. This chain joins TRBV9 and TRBJ2-5; D remains ambiguous. This CDR3 comprises 15 residues. The germline V gene encodes CDR1 SGDLS and CDR2 YYNGEE. The V end lost 3 bases, the J end lost 2 bases, and 14 bases lay between the germline ends. The CDR3 DNA reads as TGTGCCAGCAGCGGGCGCCAAGCGCCTCAAGAGACCCAGTACTTC. This gives the protein CASSGRQAPQETQYF.

The V gene is TRBV28, the J gene TRBJ2-3; TRBD2 matches at 7 bases. From germline, CDR1 is MDHEN and CDR2 SYDVKM. CDR3 size: 15 residues. Losses at the gene ends were 6 bases for V and 4 bases for J; bases not matched to a gene: 10. The CDR3 coding sequence is TGTGCCAGCAGCGGAAGCGGGAAGGAACCAGATACGCAGTATTTT. Its translation: CASSGSGKEPDTQYF.

The chain has TRBV10-3 and TRBJ1-1; D is perhaps TRBD1 (6 bases). The length of the CDR3 is 15 residues. Germline values: CDR1 ENHRY, CDR2 SYGVKD. Trimming left V 0 bases short and J 1 base short, with 9 bases between. CDR3 nucleotide sequence: TGTGCCATCAGTGAGTCAGTACAGGGGAACACTGAAGCTTTCTTT. Protein: CAISESVQGNTEAFF.

The chain has TRBV10-1 and TRBJ2-3; D is possibly TRBD2 (7 bases). V shed 8 bases and J shed 0 bases, with 12 bases lying between them. Germline V lookup: CDR1 WNHNN, CDR2 SYGVQD (reference sequence). The CDR3 is 14 amino acids. The CDR3 DNA sequence: TGCGCCAGCCGAGCGGGACATAGCACAGATACGCAGTATTTT. Translated, it gives CASRAGHSTDTQYF.

The chain employs TRBV7-2 and TRBJ1-2, with D uncertain. Trimming pared 2 bases from V and 0 bases from J, leaving 7 bases between. The CDR3 covers 14 residues. Per germline, CDR1 SGHTA and CDR2 FQGNSA. The CDR3, as DNA: TGTGCCAGCAGCTTAAATCTTGCTAACTATGGCTACACCTTC. Protein product: CASSLNLANYGYTF.

The chain recombines TRBV10-1 with TRBJ1-1, with D hard to call. The CDR3 covers 15 residues. CDR1 is WNHNN and CDR2 is SYGVQD in the germline V gene (reference sequence). V was cut by 0 bases and J by 6 bases, with 14 bases left in between. CDR3 nucleotides: TGCGCCAGCAGTGAGTCGGAGGTGGGTGGGGCTGAAGCTTTCTTT. It specifies CASSESEVGGAEAFF.

CDR3 residues: CASRPGLVSNEQYF. CDR3 in DNA: TGTGCCAGCAGACCGGGACTAGTTAGCAACGAGCAGTACTTC. The V call is TRBV6-5, the J call TRBJ2-7; 8 bases agree with TRBD2. The CDR3 is 14 amino acids. V dropped 6 bases and J dropped 5; count of bases not matched to a gene: 9. Germline loops: CDR1 MNHEY, CDR2 SVGAGI.

The chain employs TRBV24-1 and TRBJ2-1; 11 bases are shared with TRBD2. Germline V gene sequence: CDR1 KGHDR, CDR2 SFDVKD. The V segment lost 3 bases and the J segment 2 bases; nucleotides outside the gene matches: 2. This CDR3 has 16 residues. CDR3 amino acids: CATSDVSGRAYNEQFF. CDR3 DNA: TGTGCCACCAGTGATGTTAGCGGGAGGGCCTACAATGAGCAGTTCTTC.

The DNA for the CDR3 is TGTGCCAGCAGCGCTTCCGGGACTGACTACAATGAGCAGTTCTTC. The encoded protein is CASSASGTDYNEQFF. This chain connects TRBV9 to TRBJ2-1; perhaps TRBD2 as D (6 bases). V was trimmed by 3 bases and J by 3 bases, leaving 13 bases between them. The CDR3 runs 15 residues. Germline assignment: CDR1 SGDLS and CDR2 YYNGEE.

The J gene is TRBJ2-1, the V gene TRBV24-1; 10 nucleotides align to TRBD1. Germline CDR1 reads KGHDR; CDR2 reads SFDVKD. This CDR3 spans 16 amino acids. V trimming: 12 bases; J trimming: 12 bases; junction bases outside the gene matches: 22. The CDR3 region is CAVSGQGSSAGSWQFF. In DNA form, the CDR3 reads TGTGCCGTCTCGGGACAGGGGTCTTCCGCGGGGTCGTGGCAGTTCTTC.

The chain uses TRBV5-5 and TRBJ2-5; TRBD1 might be the D (6 bases). The germline V gene has CDR1 SGHKS and CDR2 YYEKEE (reference sequence). V was pared by 0 bases and J by 3 bases, with 12 bases between. The CDR3 has 15 amino acids. CDR3 protein: CASSLAYRVEETQYF. The DNA of the CDR3 is TGTGCCAGCAGCTTGGCATACAGGGTCGAAGAGACCCAGTACTTC.

This rearrangement joins TRBV30 to TRBJ2-1, with a possible D match to TRBD2 (7 bases). The germline gives CDR1 GTSNPN, CDR2 SVGIG (reference sequence). V was shortened by 4 bases and J by 5 bases, with 15 bases between the two germline ends. CDR3 size: 14 residues. The CDR3: CAWKGGGPHNEQFF. The DNA of the CDR3 is TGTGCCTGGAAGGGGGGGGGACCCCACAATGAGCAGTTCTTC. Full variable domain (missing parts from reference TRBV30 and TRBJ2-1): SQTIHQWPATLVQPVGSPLSLECTVEGTSNPNLYWYRQAAGRGLQLLFYSVGIGQISSEVPQNLSASRPQDRQFILSSKKLLLSDSGFYLCAWKGGGPHNEQFFGPGTRLTVL.

Written as DNA, the CDR3 is TGTGCCAGCAGTTTAATGGGCAGCGAGCAGTACTTC. Protein sequence: CASSLMGSEQYF. The chain combines TRBV28 with TRBJ2-7; D remains ambiguous. CDR1 and CDR2 (germline): MDHEN, SYDVKM. The CDR3 spans 12 residues. Trimming left V 2 bases short and J 6 bases short, with 8 bases between.

V usage is TRBV28 and J usage is TRBJ2-6; 9 bases line up with TRBD2. V trimming: 2 bases; J trimming: 11 bases; junction bases outside the gene matches: 13. Looked up from germline, CDR1 is MDHEN and CDR2 is SYDVKM. The CDR3 runs to 17 residues. The CDR3 DNA sequence: TGTGCCAGCAGTTTAATCGCTAGCGGGATTACTAGGGACGTCCTGACTTTC. Translation: CASSLIASGITRDVLTF.

CDR3 amino acids: CASSFLQGEGQNEQFF. The CDR3 region has the DNA TGCGCCAGCAGCTTCCTACAGGGGGAGGGTCAGAATGAGCAGTTCTTC. The chain carries TRBV5-1 and TRBJ2-1; the D gene is possibly TRBD1 (8 bases). V was cut by 2 bases and J by 7 bases, with 19 bases left in between. The CDR3 has 16 amino acids. CDR1 SGHRS and CDR2 YFSETQ come from the germline V gene.

The chain uses TRBV6-2 or TRBV6-3 and TRBJ1-1; 7 positions agree with TRBD1. The CDR3 consists of 14 residues. V shed 7 bases, J shed 4 bases, and the junction held 9 bases outside the gene matches. Germline V gene data show CDR1 as MNHEY and CDR2 as SVGEGT. This CDR3 is CASTPGQVATEAFF. The DNA of the CDR3 is TGTGCCAGCACCCCCGGACAGGTCGCCACTGAAGCTTTCTTT.

The rearrangement uses TRBV18 and TRBJ2-5; possible D gene TRBD2, 6 bases. The length of the CDR3 is 12 residues. V dropped 7 bases and J dropped 2 bases, with 8 bases sitting between them. Germline V lookup: CDR1 KGHSH, CDR2 LQKENI. The CDR3 loop reads CASLREQETQYF. As DNA, the CDR3 is TGTGCCAGCTTGCGGGAACAAGAGACCCAGTACTTC.

The chain couples TRBV27 to TRBJ1-4; D is undetermined. The CDR3 spans 15 residues. Trimming stripped 1 base from V and 0 bases from J, with 6 bases between. Germline V gene lookup returns CDR1 MNHEY and CDR2 SMNVEV (reference sequence). CDR3 sequence: CASSLFYATNEKLFF. The CDR3 DNA reads as TGTGCCAGCAGTTTATTCTATGCAACTAATGAAAAACTGTTTTTT. Together with reference TRBV27 and TRBJ1-4, the CDR3 gives the full variable domain: EAQVTQNPRYLITVTGKKLTVTCSQNMNHEYMSWYRQDPGLGLRQIYYSMNVEVTDKGDVPEGYKVSRKEKRNFPLILESPSPNQTSLYFCASSLFYATNEKLFFGSGTQLSVL.

This chain links TRBV7-3 with TRBJ2-1; the match to TRBD2 covers 13 bases. The V segment lost 5 bases and the J segment 9 bases; nucleotides outside the gene matches: 7. Germline V gene lookup returns CDR1 SGHTA and CDR2 FQGTGA. This CDR3 spans 15 amino acids. CDR3 region: CASSPGLAGNVEQFF. In DNA form, the CDR3 reads TGTGCCAGCAGCCCGGGACTAGCGGGAAATGTTGAGCAGTTCTTC.

The chain uses TRBV3-1 (or the pseudogene TRBV3-2) and TRBJ2-3, with 9 nucleotides matching TRBD2. The CDR3 is 15 amino acids. Germline lookup yields CDR1 LGHDT and CDR2 YNNKEL (reference sequence). Trimming cost V 4 bases and J 4 bases; bases outside gene matches: 6. The CDR3 DNA reads as TGTGCCAGCAGCCTCTTGGGACTAGCTCCAGATACGCAGTATTTT. Translated: CASSLLGLAPDTQYF.

The chain has TRBV30 and TRBJ2-7; TRBD2 agrees at 15 bases. V shed 6 bases and J 6 bases; nucleotides not matched to a gene: 12. CDR1 and CDR2 (germline): GTSNPN, SVGIG (reference sequence). This CDR3 is 16 amino acids long. This chain's CDR3 is CACRPGLAGGISEQYF. Written as DNA, the CDR3 is TGTGCCTGCAGACCGGGACTAGCGGGAGGAATTAGCGAGCAGTACTTC.

The chain links TRBV7-3 to TRBJ2-3; D not certain. With 2 bases removed from V and 2 bases from J, the gap between germline ends came to 5 bases. Germline V lookup: CDR1 SGHTA, CDR2 FQGTGA. The CDR3 totals 13 residues. The CDR3 DNA reads TGTGCCAGCAGCTTAGAGTTCACAGATACGCAGTATTTT. This gives the protein CASSLEFTDTQYF.